This T cell receptor (beta chain) was observed in a study of cytomegalovirus exposure and HLA in healthy donors. The PCR made use of 60 Vbeta and 13 Jbeta primers. The table came from immunoSEQ multiplex PCR; TCRdb's copy has only in-frame clones and leaves some out. This sample has 110,000 or so clones, with 70% to 80% found just once. This CDR3 spans 17 amino acids. Trimming at V came to 4 bases and at J to 2 bases, leaving 10 bases not matched to a gene. Germline loops: CDR1 SEHNR, CDR2 FQNEAQ (reference sequence). V and J are TRBV7-9 and TRBJ2-3; 9 positions agree with TRBD1. The specimen sequenced was PBMCs. This receptor was identified in a woman aged 25 to 39 in good health and CMV-seropositive. The CDR3 reads CASSYTPGTGFTDTQYF. CDR3 nucleotide sequence: TGTGCCAGCAGCTACACGCCCGGGACAGGGTTCACAGATACGCAGTATTTT.